Listed below are T cell receptor beta chains from one sample, sequenced in a study of PD-L1 blockade in urothelial cancer. Data came from immunoSEQ multiplex PCR; TCRdb stores just in-frame clones and leaves some out. The table records tens of thousands of clones, roughly four fifths of them present only once. Source: PBMCs, taken around atezolizumab (anti-PD-L1) treatment. The receptors were sampled from a man between 65 and 79 years old with urothelial cancer. Both conserved end residues are part of each CDR3. The order of the fields is V gene, clone size, D gene, J gene, CDR3 DNA, CDR3 protein. D genes are given only for firm matches. Not every row has a clone size; where given, it reads once, few, many or a size class.

TRBV11-1	NA	NA	TRBJ1-1	TGTGCCAGCAGCTTAAAATGGGGGAGGCTGAACACTGAAGCTTTCTTT	CASSLKWGRLNTEAFF
TRBV7-8	once	TRBD1	TRBJ2-3	TGTGCCAGCAGCAAAGGACAGGGGCCCTTGGATACGCAGTATTTT	CASSKGQGPLDTQYF
TRBV5-6	NA	NA	TRBJ2-6	TGTGCCAGCAGCTTGGACATGGCCGAGGCCAACGTCCTGACTTTC	CASSLDMAEANVLTF
TRBV6-5	few	TRBD1	TRBJ2-2	TGTGCCAGCAGTTTGGTCAGGGGGCGAACCGGGGAGCTGTTTTTT	CASSLVRGRTGELFF
TRBV19	few	NA	TRBJ1-5	TGTGCCAGTAGTACAGGGTTATTCAATCAGCCCCAGCATTTT	CASSTGLFNQPQHF
TRBV6-5	NA	NA	TRBJ1-2	TGTGCCAGCAGTCCCCGGGACATCCGAAACTATGGCTACACCTTC	CASSPRDIRNYGYTF
TRBV11-2	NA	NA	TRBJ1-2	TGTGCCAGCAGCTTAGACGCCGGAAGCGGGGGCTACACCTTC	CASSLDAGSGGYTF
TRBV6-1	NA	TRBD1	TRBJ2-3	TGTGCCAGCTGCCAGGGGGCGCAGACAGATACGCAGTATTTT	CASCQGAQTDTQYF
TRBV10-3	NA	TRBD2	TRBJ2-3	TGTGCCATCAGTGAACCTAGCGGGACAGATACGCAGTATTTT	CAISEPSGTDTQYF
TRBV7-3	NA	NA	TRBJ2-3	TGTGCCAGCAGCTTAACTCGAGATGGCACAGATACGCAGTATTTT	CASSLTRDGTDTQYF
TRBV2	NA	TRBD1	TRBJ1-1	TGTGCCAGCAGTCCGACAGGGCCAATGGCTGAAGCTTTCTTT	CASSPTGPMAEAFF
TRBV30	medium-sized	TRBD1	TRBJ1-2	TGTGCCTGGATGGGACAGGGAAACTATGGCTACACCTTC	CAWMGQGNYGYTF
TRBV18	few	NA	TRBJ2-1	TGTGCCAGCTCACCCTTAGCGGCTTCCTACAATGAGCAGTTCTTC	CASSPLAASYNEQFF
TRBV7-6	NA	TRBD1	TRBJ2-3	TGTGCCAGCAGCGAAACGACAGGGGGGAGCACAGATACGCAGTATTTT	CASSETTGGSTDTQYF
TRBV30	few	TRBD1	TRBJ1-1	TGTGCCTGGAGCCGACAGGGGATGAACACTGAAGCTTTCTTT	CAWSRQGMNTEAFF
TRBV5-4	NA	NA	TRBJ1-2	TGTGCCAGCAGCTTGGAGACTTCCGTAGAACATGGCTACACCTTC	CASSLETSVEHGYTF
TRBV6-5	NA	NA	TRBJ1-5	TGTGCCAGCAGTTGGGACGGGACTAATCAGCCCCAGCATTTT	CASSWDGTNQPQHF
TRBV19	NA	NA	TRBJ2-3	TGTGCCAGTAGTACCCTCGGCTCAGGCGGGTTGGATACGCAGTATTTT	CASSTLGSGGLDTQYF
TRBV30	NA	TRBD2	TRBJ2-1	TGTGCCTGGACCCCCTTGGGAGCGGGAGAAGGGAATGAGCAGTTCTTC	CAWTPLGAGEGNEQFF
TRBV5-1	few	NA	TRBJ2-3	TGCGCCAGCCGCCGGGACTCCACAGATACGCAGTATTTT	CASRRDSTDTQYF
TRBV6-1	NA	TRBD1	TRBJ1-1	TGTGCCAGCAGTGATCGTAACAGGGGAACTGAAGCTTTCTTT	CASSDRNRGTEAFF
TRBV2	few	NA	TRBJ2-1	TGTGCCAGCAGGGACTTTTATGGAAACAATGAGCAGTTCTTC	CASRDFYGNNEQFF
TRBV30	NA	TRBD1	TRBJ2-2	TGTGCCTGGACGGACAGGGCGATCTCCGGGGAGCTGTTTTTT	CAWTDRAISGELFF
TRBV11-3	NA	NA	TRBJ2-1	TGTGCCAGCAGCTTACCCGTTGAGGATGAGCAGTTCTTC	CASSLPVEDEQFF
TRBV5-4	NA	NA	TRBJ1-2	TGTGCCAGCAGCTTGGATCCTACAGGGACCGATAACTATGGCTACACCTTC	CASSLDPTGTDNYGYTF
TRBV27	NA	NA	TRBJ1-1	TGTGCCAGCAGTACAGCCTTCGCTAATGAAGCTTTCTTT	CASSTAFANEAFF
TRBV5-1	NA	NA	TRBJ1-4	TGCGCCAGCAGCTTGGCCGGGAGCCCGGGAGAAAAACTGTTTTTT	CASSLAGSPGEKLFF
TRBV9	NA	NA	TRBJ2-3	TGTGCCAGCAGCCCGGGGGTGGCTAGCACAGATACGCAGTATTTT	CASSPGVASTDTQYF
TRBV7-8	NA	TRBD1	TRBJ2-7	TGTGCCAGCAGCCCCGGCCAGAGAAACAGGGGTAAAACTAGCTACGAGCAGTACTTC	CASSPGQRNRGKTSYEQYF
TRBV27	NA	NA	TRBJ1-4	TGTGCCAGCAGTTTATCACGCCCGGGGGGGTCTTATGAAAAACTGTTTTTT	CASSLSRPGGSYEKLFF
TRBV5-1	NA	NA	TRBJ1-3	TGCGCCAGCAGCTTAAGACCCCGGGATGGGAGCTCTGGAAACACCATATATTTT	CASSLRPRDGSSGNTIYF
TRBV6-5	NA	TRBD1	TRBJ2-7	TGTGCCAGCAGACCCTCAGGGGGCTACGAGCAGTACTTC	CASRPSGGYEQYF
TRBV5-1	NA	NA	TRBJ2-2	TGCGCCAGCAGCTTGGTGACAATTAAAAGCACCGGGGAGCTGTTTTTT	CASSLVTIKSTGELFF
TRBV5-1	NA	NA	TRBJ1-3	TGCGCCAGCAGCTTGGTCGGGGACTCTGGAAACACCATATATTTT	CASSLVGDSGNTIYF
TRBV4-1	NA	NA	TRBJ1-2	TGCGCCAGCAGCCAAGATTCCCGGGGGGACGGCGAGTACTATGGCTACACCTTC	CASSQDSRGDGEYYGYTF
TRBV5-1	once	NA	TRBJ1-2	TGCGCCAGCAGCTTGAAGCGCGCATCTTACTATGGCTACACCTTC	CASSLKRASYYGYTF
TRBV6-1	NA	NA	TRBJ2-7	TGTGCCAGCAAGAAGGAAGGACTTAGCCTCTACGAGCAGTACTTC	CASKKEGLSLYEQYF
TRBV11-2	NA	TRBD2	TRBJ2-1	TGTGCCAGCAGACCTGGACTAGCGTCCTACAATGAGCAGTTCTTC	CASRPGLASYNEQFF
TRBV18	NA	NA	TRBJ1-5	TGTGCCAGCTCACCACAGGACGGACTCAATCAGCCCCAGCATTTT	CASSPQDGLNQPQHF
TRBV5-4	NA	NA	TRBJ1-3	TGTGCCAGCAGCTTGACAGGAGGAAACACCATATATTTT	CASSLTGGNTIYF
TRBV29-1	NA	NA	TRBJ2-7	TGCAGCGCTGGGGAGTACGGCGAGCAGTACTTC	CSAGEYGEQYF
TRBV29-1	NA	NA	TRBJ2-3	TGCAGCGTGGACTTATGGGATACGCAGTATTTT	CSVDLWDTQYF
TRBV29-1	once	TRBD1	TRBJ1-4	TGCAGCGTACTGACAGGGGGCCCTAATGAAAAACTGTTTTTT	CSVLTGGPNEKLFF
TRBV9	NA	TRBD1	TRBJ2-7	TGTGCCAGCAGCGTAGCTGGACAGGGAAGCTACGAGCAGTACTTC	CASSVAGQGSYEQYF
TRBV7-2	NA	NA	TRBJ1-5	TGTGCCAGCAGCCCTGAGCGAATTCGGCCCCAGCATTTT	CASSPERIRPQHF
TRBV11-2	NA	NA	TRBJ2-1	TGTGCCAGCAGGGGACCAACTAGCTTTGGGGAGCAGTTCTTC	CASRGPTSFGEQFF
TRBV11-2	NA	NA	TRBJ1-4	TGTGCCAGCAGCTTAGACGCGGAAACTAATGAAAAACTGTTTTTT	CASSLDAETNEKLFF
TRBV7-9	NA	NA	TRBJ2-2	TGTGCCAGCAGCAGGGGGGGGGAGCTGTTTTTT	CASSRGGELFF
TRBV27	NA	TRBD1	TRBJ1-2	TGTGCCAGCAGTCTTCGACAGGGGCACGGACATGGCTACACCTTC	CASSLRQGHGHGYTF
TRBV9	NA	NA	TRBJ2-5	TGTGCCAGCAGCGTAACCGGGCAGGGGACCCAGTACTTC	CASSVTGQGTQYF
TRBV9	NA	TRBD1	TRBJ1-3	TGTGCCAGCAGCGTAGCCCAGGGGGCGGGAGGAAACACCATATATTTT	CASSVAQGAGGNTIYF